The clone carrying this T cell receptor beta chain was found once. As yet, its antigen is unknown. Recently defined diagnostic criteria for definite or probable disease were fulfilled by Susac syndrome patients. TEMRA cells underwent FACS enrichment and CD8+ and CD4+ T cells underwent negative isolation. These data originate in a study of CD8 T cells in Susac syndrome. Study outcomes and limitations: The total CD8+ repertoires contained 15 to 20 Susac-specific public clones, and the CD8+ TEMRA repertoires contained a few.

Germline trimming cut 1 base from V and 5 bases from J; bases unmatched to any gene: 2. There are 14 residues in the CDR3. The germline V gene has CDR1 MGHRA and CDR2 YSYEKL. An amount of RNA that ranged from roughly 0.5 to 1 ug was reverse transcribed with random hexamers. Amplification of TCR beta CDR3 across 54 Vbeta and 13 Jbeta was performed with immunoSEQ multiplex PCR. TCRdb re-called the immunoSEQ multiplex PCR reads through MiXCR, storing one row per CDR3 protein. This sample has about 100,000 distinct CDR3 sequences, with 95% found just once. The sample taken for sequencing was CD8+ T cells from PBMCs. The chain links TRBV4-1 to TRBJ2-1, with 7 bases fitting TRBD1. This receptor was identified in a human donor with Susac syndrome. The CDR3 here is CASSQADRDNEQFF. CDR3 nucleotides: TGCGCCAGCAGCCAAGCCGACAGGGACAATGAGCAGTTCTTC.